The subject of this entry is one T cell receptor beta chain. The antigen remains undetermined. This sample stems from a study of blood T cells in healthy people across ages. A second about 7 to 11 cycle PCR used barcoded and J-beta primers. TCRdb recomputed calls from the 5' RACE reads with MiXCR, one row per CDR3 protein. The sample includes fewer than 750,000 distinct CDR3 sequences, approximately 52% seen only once; the top ten take roughly 13%. General study findings and limits: One million T cells yielded diversity estimates that were considered underestimates. Bulk PBMC profiling left naive and antigen-experienced comparisons inconclusive.

CDR1 and CDR2 from the germline V gene are DFQATT and SNEGSKA (reference sequence). This CDR3 has 14 amino acids. Trimming took 4 bases from V and 4 from J; bases not matched to a gene: 6. Sequencing was done on a sample of blood. The J gene is TRBJ2-2, the V gene TRBV20-1; 7 nucleotides align to TRBD1. The receptor was derived from an elderly woman in good health. This CDR3 reads CSAIPRGRTGELFF. In nucleotides, the CDR3 is TGCAGTGCTATACCGAGGGGGCGCACCGGGGAGCTGTTTTTT.